The 21 T cell receptor beta chains below come from one sample, sequenced in a study of post-analysis software for immune sequencing data. Notes on the study in general: In patients, about five TRBV segments were more frequent than in controls, with TRBV5-6, TRBV5-1 and TRBV20-1 among them.

These receptors' targets are unknown. The TCR beta cDNA libraries carried unique molecular identifiers. MiXCR was run by TCRdb on the PCR reads, yielding one entry per CDR3 protein. The sample holds roughly 670,000 distinct CDR3 sequences, around 64% seen once. What was sequenced was blood. These receptors came from a girl aged 2 to 9 with multiple sclerosis.

The chain uses TRBV14 and TRBJ2-5, with 9 bases identical to TRBD2. V dropped 1 base and J dropped 2; count of bases not matched to a gene: 11. The CDR3 totals 18 residues. Germline V lookup: CDR1 SGHDN, CDR2 FVKESK. CDR3 DNA sequence: TGTGCCAGCAGCCAAGCCCGGGGACCCCTAGCGGGACAAGAGACCCAGTACTTC. It encodes CASSQARGPLAGQETQYF. Full variable domain (missing parts from reference TRBV14 and TRBJ2-5): EAGVTQFPSHSVIEKGQTVTLRCDPISGHDNLYWYRRVMGKEIKFLLHFVKESKQDESGMPNNRFLAERTGGTYSTLKVQPAELEDSGVYFCASSQARGPLAGQETQYFGPGTRLLVL.

The V call is TRBV29-1, the J call TRBJ1-4; 9 bases align to TRBD1. The trim removed 7 bases at V and 8 bases at J, leaving 14 bases unmatched. This CDR3 is 15 amino acids long. CDR1 and CDR2 (germline): SQVTM, ANQGSEA. Here the CDR3 reads CSASRTGGIGEKLFF. In DNA, the CDR3 is TGCAGCGCTTCCCGAACAGGGGGCATAGGGGAAAAACTGTTTTTT. Using reference TRBV29-1 and TRBJ1-4 for the parts outside the CDR3, the full variable domain is SAVISQKPSRDICQRGTSLTIQCQVDSQVTMMFWYRQQPGQSLTLIATANQGSEATYESGFVIDKFPISRPNLTFSTLTVSNMSPEDSSIYLCSASRTGGIGEKLFFGSGTQLSVL.

The table lists this clonotype with a few counts. The chain is built from TRBV4-2 and TRBJ2-5, with 9 bases identical to TRBD2. The V segment lost 1 base and the J segment 2 bases; nucleotides outside the gene matches: 8. Germline V gives CDR1 LGHNA, CDR2 YNFKEQ. The CDR3 has 17 amino acids. The CDR3 spells CASSQVRAGGRQETQYF. Written as DNA, the CDR3 is TGTGCCAGCAGCCAAGTTCGGGCGGGAGGGCGGCAAGAGACCCAGTACTTC.

This clonotype was counted a few times. The genes are TRBV10-3 and TRBJ2-3; unclear D gene. The CDR3 runs 14 residues. Germline CDR1 ENHRY, CDR2 SYGVKD. Trimming took off 3 bases at V and 2 bases at J, with 9 bases between the two ends. The CDR3 loop is CAISDHTTTDTQYF. CDR3 nucleotide sequence: TGTGCCATCAGTGATCATACTACCACAGATACGCAGTATTTT.

The rearrangement joins TRBV11-2 to TRBJ1-6; no firm D call. V lost 5 bases and J 14 bases, leaving 16 bases between the germline ends. Germline loops: CDR1 SGHAT, CDR2 FQNNGV. This CDR3 spans 13 amino acids. CDR3 sequence: CASSLRRGLALHF. Written as DNA, the CDR3 is TGTGCCAGCAGCCTCCGACGGGGATTGGCCCTCCACTTT.

The rearrangement uses TRBV28 and TRBJ2-7, with D perhaps matching TRBD1 (5 bases). V lost 6 bases, J lost 1 base, and 10 bases lay in between. The germline V gene has CDR1 MDHEN and CDR2 SYDVKM. This CDR3 is built from 13 residues. CDR3 sequence reads: CASRLDTSYEQYF. The DNA of the CDR3 is TGTGCCAGCAGGTTGGACACTTCCTACGAGCAGTACTTC.

This clonotype was detected a few times. The V gene is TRBV6-2 or TRBV6-3, the J gene TRBJ2-1; 8 bases are a match to TRBD2. The CDR3 contains 14 residues. CDR1 and CDR2 from the germline V gene are MNHEY and SVGEGT. Trimming at V came to 7 bases and at J to 7 bases, leaving 9 bases not matched to a gene. CDR3 amino acids: CASTKGGLANEQFF. The CDR3 DNA reads TGTGCCAGCACTAAGGGCGGACTAGCAAATGAGCAGTTCTTC.

The chain employs TRBV12-3 or TRBV12-4 and TRBJ1-4; TRBD1 might be the D (5 bases). The CDR3 runs to 16 residues. V was shortened by 2 bases and J by 8 bases, with 18 bases between the two germline ends. The CDR3 spells CASSLYGGGVSEKLFF. In DNA, the CDR3 is TGTGCCAGCAGTTTATACGGGGGGGGAGTTTCGGAAAAACTGTTTTTT.

V usage is TRBV6-1 and J usage is TRBJ1-2; 8 bases line up with TRBD1. The ends lost 5 bases at V and 2 bases at J; junction bases unmatched: 13. The CDR3 loop spans 17 amino acids. CDR1 MNHNS and CDR2 SASEGT come from the germline V gene. The DNA for the CDR3 is TGTGCCAGCAGTCGGGGGACAGGTGCCCAGAAGAACTATGGCTACACCTTC. Translating it yields CASSRGTGAQKNYGYTF.

The chain joins TRBV2 to TRBJ1-1; D is unresolved. The germline V and J ends were trimmed by 4 bases and 0 bases, with 6 bases remaining between them. Per the germline V gene, CDR1 is SNHLY and CDR2 is FYNNEI. The CDR3 spans 13 residues. The chain's CDR3 is CASSGNLNTEAFF. The CDR3 DNA sequence: TGTGCCAGCAGTGGCAACCTGAACACTGAAGCTTTCTTT.

On this clonotype: At one end, the junction sequence differs from germline, possibly due to a read error. The gene calls are TRBV5-1 and TRBJ2-1, with 7 bases aligning to TRBD2. Germline lookup yields CDR1 SGHRS and CDR2 YFSETQ. The CDR3 totals 16 residues. The CDR3, as DNA: TGTGCCAGCAGCCTCGCCGGTGGCGGGAGCTACAATGAGCAGTTCTTC. Translation gives CASSLAGGGSYNEQFF.

As for this clonotype: One end of the junction fails to match germline, which may point to a read error. The chain employs TRBV3-1 and TRBJ2-1, with no clear D. Germline CDR1 and CDR2: LGHDT and YNNKEL (reference sequence). The CDR3 loop spans 15 amino acids. For the CDR3, the DNA is TGTACCAGCAGCCTAGGACGGTTCGCCTACAATGAGCAGTTCTTC. Protein product: CTSSLGRFAYNEQFF.

The rearrangement links TRBV7-3 to TRBJ2-1; 7 bases map to TRBD1. The CDR3 spans 15 residues. Trimming at V came to 5 bases and at J to 5 bases, leaving 9 bases not matched to a gene. Germline lookup yields CDR1 SGHTA and CDR2 FQGTGA. The DNA for the CDR3 is TGTGCCAGCAGCGCCCGGGACAGACACAACAATGAGCAGTTCTTC. This codes for CASSARDRHNNEQFF.

This clonotype was counted between two and nine times. CDR3 protein: CSGLTSGADHETQYF. CDR3 nucleotide sequence: TGCAGCGGGCTGACTAGCGGGGCGGATCATGAGACCCAGTACTTC. The V gene is TRBV29-1, the J gene TRBJ2-5, with 11 bases that match TRBD2. This CDR3 is built from 15 residues. V was clipped by 7 bases and J by 5 bases; unmatched bases: 12. Germline V lookup: CDR1 SQVTM, CDR2 ANQGSEA.

As for this clonotype: One end of the junction does not line up with germline, which may come from a read error. The J gene is TRBJ2-5, the V gene TRBV3-1; D not resolved. CDR1 LGHDT and CDR2 YNNKEL come from the germline V gene (reference sequence). The CDR3 length is 14 residues. CDR3 DNA sequence: TGTACCAGCAGCCAAGACCGGTCCCAAGAGACCCAGTACTTC. Translating it yields CTSSQDRSQETQYF.

The rearrangement links TRBV2 to TRBJ1-2; no clear D gene. Germline CDR1 SNHLY, CDR2 FYNNEI. The V end lost 6 bases, the J end lost 0 bases, and 11 bases lay between the germline ends. The CDR3 is made up of 14 amino acids. DNA for the CDR3: TGTGCCAGCAGCCCCCTCTTATCTAACTATGGCTACACCTTC. Translating it yields CASSPLLSNYGYTF.

The chain has TRBV11-2 and TRBJ1-6; D gene uncertain. Germline V gene lookup returns CDR1 SGHAT and CDR2 FQNNGV. Trimming cost V 1 base and J 10 bases, with 5 bases left between them. CDR3 length: 12 residues. This CDR3 reads CASSLGPSPLHF. The CDR3 nucleotides are TGTGCCAGCAGCTTAGGACCGTCACCCCTCCACTTT. Supplemented by reference TRBV11-2 and TRBJ1-6, the full variable domain reads EAGVAQSPRYKIIEKRQSVAFWCNPISGHATLYWYQQILGQGPKLLIQFQNNGVVDDSQLPKDRFSAERLKGVDSTLKIQPAKLEDSAVYLCASSLGPSPLHFGNGTRLTVT.

This clonotype was seen only a few times. CDR3 in DNA: TGCGCCAGCAGCTTGGGCCAGGGACAGGGGGCGATCGAGCAGTACTTC. It is translated as CASSLGQGQGAIEQYF. The rearrangement uses TRBV5-1 and TRBJ2-7; 12 nucleotides line up with TRBD1. Germline CDR1 SGHRS, CDR2 YFSETQ. J gave up 6 bases and V 0 bases, and 7 bases lay outside the gene matches. CDR3 size: 16 residues.

Only a few counts were recorded for this clonotype. The CDR3 region has the DNA TGTGCCAGCAGCTATGGGACTAGTTTGGATACGCAGTATTTT. Its protein is CASSYGTSLDTQYF. The V gene is TRBV6-5, the J gene TRBJ2-3; 8 bases fit TRBD2. Looked up from germline, CDR1 is MNHEY and CDR2 is SVGAGI. The CDR3 loop spans 14 amino acids. V was pared by 6 bases and J by 6 bases, with 8 bases of the junction left unmatched.

Written as DNA, the CDR3 is TGTGCCAGCAGCTTAGCTCGGGGGGGAGGCTCCTACGAGCAGTACTTC. Protein: CASSLARGGGSYEQYF. The V call is TRBV7-8, the J call TRBJ2-7; 8 bases map to TRBD2. V shed 0 bases and J 0 bases; nucleotides not matched to a gene: 4. Per the germline V gene, CDR1 is SGHVS and CDR2 is FQNEAQ. The CDR3 has 16 residues.

The V and J genes are TRBV11-2 and TRBJ1-1, with D tentatively TRBD1 (6 bases). Deletions cut 4 bases from V and 1 base from J, with 19 bases between. CDR3 length: 17 residues. Per germline, CDR1 SGHAT and CDR2 FQNNGV. The CDR3 DNA reads as TGTGCCAGCAGCTCCCAGGGGTTGAGGGATGGGAACACTGAAGCTTTCTTT. It encodes CASSSQGLRDGNTEAFF.